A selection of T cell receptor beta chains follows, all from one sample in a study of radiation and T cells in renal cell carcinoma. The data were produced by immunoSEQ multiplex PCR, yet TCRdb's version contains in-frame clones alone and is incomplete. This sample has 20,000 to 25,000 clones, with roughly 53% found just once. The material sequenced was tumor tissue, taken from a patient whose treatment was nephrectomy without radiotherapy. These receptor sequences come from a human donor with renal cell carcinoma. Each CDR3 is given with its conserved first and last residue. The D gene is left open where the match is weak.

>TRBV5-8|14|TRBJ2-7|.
CASSLGLPSYEQYF
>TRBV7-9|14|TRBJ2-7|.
CASSPPAGANEQYF
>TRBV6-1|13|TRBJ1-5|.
CASSEGFGQPQHF
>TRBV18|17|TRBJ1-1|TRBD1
CASSHFPGQVANTEAFF
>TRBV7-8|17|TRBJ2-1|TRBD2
CASSLVRGGPLVDEQFF
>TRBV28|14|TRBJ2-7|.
CASGAGTAAYEQYF
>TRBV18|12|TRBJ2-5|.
CASSPTQETQYF
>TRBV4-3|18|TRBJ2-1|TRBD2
CASSQAHFTSGGSNEQFF
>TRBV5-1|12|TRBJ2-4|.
CASSLEGDIQYF
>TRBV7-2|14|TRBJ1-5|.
CASSLIRGAGPQHF
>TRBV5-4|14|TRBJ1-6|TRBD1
CASSRDRGNSPLHF
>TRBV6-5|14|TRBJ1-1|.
CASLKGQPNTEAFF
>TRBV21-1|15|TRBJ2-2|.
CASRGTELNTGELFF
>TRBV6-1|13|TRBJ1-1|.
CASSVNGNTEAFF
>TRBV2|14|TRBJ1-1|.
CASRGQGSSTEAFF
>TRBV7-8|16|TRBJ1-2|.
CASSSPGPLLGYGYTF
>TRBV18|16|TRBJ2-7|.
CASSHNNEGFSYEQYF
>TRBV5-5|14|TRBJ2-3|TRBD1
CASSPGTALDTQYF
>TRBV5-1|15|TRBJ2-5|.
CASSPQGLGQETQYF
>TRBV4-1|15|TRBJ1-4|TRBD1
CASNQGTQGGEKLFF
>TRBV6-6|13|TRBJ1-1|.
CASNGGGNTEAFF
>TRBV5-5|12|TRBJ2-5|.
CASSLDSGTVYF
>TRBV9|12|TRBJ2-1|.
CASSVATSEQFF
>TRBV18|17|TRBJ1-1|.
CASWGLSTDRSNTEAFF
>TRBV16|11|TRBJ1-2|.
CASSQSRGYTF
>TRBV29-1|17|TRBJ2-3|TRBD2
CSVDFIFVAGGTDTQYF
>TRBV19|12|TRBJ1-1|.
CATSLGETEAFF
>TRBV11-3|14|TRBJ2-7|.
CASSLGPSSYEQYF
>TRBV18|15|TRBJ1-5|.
CASSLRQVSNQPQHF
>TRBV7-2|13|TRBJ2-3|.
CASTEEPDAPQYF
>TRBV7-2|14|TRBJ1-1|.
CASSLDGTYTEAFF
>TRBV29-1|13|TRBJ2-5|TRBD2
CSVVTGGQETQYF
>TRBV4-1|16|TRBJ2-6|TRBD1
CASSPPGGEGANVLTF
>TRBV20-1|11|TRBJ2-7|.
CSAPGSGEQYF
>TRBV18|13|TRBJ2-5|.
CASSPPGQETQYF
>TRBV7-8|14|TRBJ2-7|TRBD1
CASRPGTVTYEQYF
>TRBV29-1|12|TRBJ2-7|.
CSVEAAPYEQYF
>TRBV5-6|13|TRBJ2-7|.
CASSLGRRNEQYF
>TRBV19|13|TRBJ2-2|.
CASRAQASGELFF
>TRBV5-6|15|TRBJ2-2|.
CASSLGGSNTGELFF
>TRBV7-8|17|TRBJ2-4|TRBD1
CASSSRGTGGSKNIQYF
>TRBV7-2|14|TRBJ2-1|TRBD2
CASSTKSGDNEQFF
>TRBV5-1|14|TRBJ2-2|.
CASRDGGNTGELFF
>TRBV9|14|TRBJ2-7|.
CASSVGGEGNEQYF
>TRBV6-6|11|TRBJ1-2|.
CASSYWEGYTF
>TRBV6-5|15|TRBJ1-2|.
CASSYLSRGEGGYTF
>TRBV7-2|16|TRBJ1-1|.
CASSLAKNTGLTEAFF
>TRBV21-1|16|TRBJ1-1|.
CASSTLNQGVDTEAFF
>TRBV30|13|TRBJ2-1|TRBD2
CAWSPGGRNEQFF
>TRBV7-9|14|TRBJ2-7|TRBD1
CASSYETGWYEQYF
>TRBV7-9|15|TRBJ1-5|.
CASSLGSGGNQPQHF
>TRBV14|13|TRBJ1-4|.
CASSQVPGEKLFF
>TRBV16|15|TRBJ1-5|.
CASSPDGDSNQPQHF
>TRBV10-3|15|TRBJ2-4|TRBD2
CAISGTGGDRDIQYF
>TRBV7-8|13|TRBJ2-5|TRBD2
CASSKGLEQTQYF
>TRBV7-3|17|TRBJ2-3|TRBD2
CASSLTAGGPSTDTQYF
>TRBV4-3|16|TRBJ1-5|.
CASSQDFQEGYQPQHF
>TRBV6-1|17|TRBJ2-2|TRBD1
CASSALPGQANTGELFF